Below, one T cell receptor (beta chain) is given with its context. Its recognized antigen is unknown. Nothing much larger sits one base from this clone, and base qualities are not available. Receptor amplification or capture employed multiplex PCR. This sample was sequenced with an Illumina HiSeq 2500. TCRbeta libraries were constructed through three rounds of nested PCR with primers (Table S4) according to protocols adapted from ARM-PCR. Before sequencing, PCR products of 200-500 bp were excised from the gel and purified with the QIAquick gel extraction kit. For the original study's pipeline: Reads were cleaned with Trimmomatic, merged with FLASH into complete CDR3 sequences, and assigned to V(D)J germline segments with MiTCR. Clonal diversity was computed as the inverse Simpson's index with VDJtools. A read counted as productive if the sequence was in-frame and lacked a premature stop codon. TCRdb cleaned the public reads at Q25 with fastp, built clones with MiXCR and kept in-frame beta chains. Every entry covers one CDR3 protein and lists the most common genes and DNA from its rows. Clone size and V and J calls follow TCRdb, not the original study. This sample is represented by 85,000 to 130,000 distinct CDR3 sequences; approximately 60% of them were singletons. The ten most abundant clones make up roughly a fifth of the sample.

From cysteine to phenylalanine, the CDR3 is 15 amino acids long. The CDR3 DNA has 45 bases and is translated from base 1. CDR1 and CDR2 (SGHNT, YYREEE) derive from the germline V gene (reference sequence). The junction shows trimming of 3 bases on V and 6 bases on J, and the gene matches do not reach 8 bases of it. This specimen belongs to a study of tumor and adjacent non-tumor tissue in lung cancer (dated by TCRdb to 2017 to 2018). Turning to the overall study: Of the cohort, roughly 12 patients had adenocarcinoma, 2 had squamous cell carcinoma and 1 had small cell lung cancer. The approximately 15 enrolled patients, of whom around 10 were men and 5 were women, were aged about 31 to 85 years and were diagnosed with TNM stage I to III disease. Sequencing generated a total of 120 million or so productive TCRbeta reads, averaging roughly 4.3 million reads per sample. The study compared bulk TCRbeta repertoires from lung tumor tissue and matched distant non-tumor lung tissue of about 15 lung cancer patients. Approximately 31 paired specimens, one tumor and one normal lung sample per patient, were profiled by TCRbeta CDR3 sequencing. Points the paper makes about the study in general: The top 100 clones made up a significantly larger cumulative share of the repertoire in normal lung than in tumor tissue. Peripheral blood was not sequenced, so blood TCRbeta repertoires in these lung cancer patients were not examined. With only roughly 14 patients in the cohort, the authors noted that larger samples and more detailed clinical data are needed. Significantly higher TCR diversity was found in younger patients, and higher tumor TCR diversity was associated with shorter overall and disease-free survival. Neither the sequencing platform nor unique molecular identifiers are mentioned in the methods. TCR diversity (inverse Simpson) was significantly higher in tumor than in normal lung tissue (431.37 vs 166.20, P = 0.0075, Mann-Whitney U test).

RNA was isolated from bulk, unsorted tissue, and RNA quality was assessed with a NanoDrop ND-1000 and an Agilent 2100. Normal lung samples were distant non-tumor tissue taken more than 3 cm from the tumor edge. All donors had newly diagnosed lung cancer, had not received prior chemotherapy, and were admitted for thoracic surgery in China between August and November 2014. Patients with previous radiotherapy or chemotherapy, or with another concurrent cancer, were excluded from the study. Surgical tissue pieces of about 1-2.1 cm3 were preserved in RNAlater solution and were kept at -80 degrees C until use.

The V and J segments used are TRBV5-4 and TRBJ2-2; TRBD2 agrees with 7 junctional bases. The clonotype was recovered from a man aged 30 to 45 with non-small cell lung cancer. The sequencing input was distant non-tumor lung tissue. The DNA is as follows: TGTGCCAGCAGCTCCGGGACTAATTTTTCCGGGGAGCTGTTTTTT. Translated, this gives CASSSGTNFSGELFF.